The 12 T cell receptor beta chains listed next were all sequenced from one sample in a study of technical replicates of blood from a few donors. Sequencing used immunoSEQ multiplex PCR; TCRdb keeps in-frame clones, though not all of them. The table lists tens of thousands of clones, over 90% of them singletons. Sequenced material: T cells isolated from PBMCs. The receptors shown here come from a human donor in good health.

The chain links TRBV11-2 to TRBJ2-7; D gene unclear. Germline V gene lookup returns CDR1 SGHAT and CDR2 FQNNGV. V was clipped by 2 bases and J by 0 bases, with 11 bases between them. The CDR3 loop spans 15 amino acids. CDR3: CASSLYPLSSYEQYF. For the CDR3, the DNA is TGTGCCAGCAGCTTATACCCCTTGAGCTCCTACGAGCAGTACTTC.

This clone was found once. This rearrangement joins TRBV18 to TRBJ1-1; 7 nucleotides match TRBD1. The length of the CDR3 is 15 residues. The J segment lost 1 base and the V segment lost 3 bases, leaving 5 bases of the junction unmatched. The germline V gene has CDR1 KGHSH and CDR2 LQKENI. CDR3: CASSPSHRGNTEAFF. CDR3 in DNA: TGTGCCAGCTCACCCTCACACAGGGGGAACACTGAAGCTTTCTTT.

The gene calls are TRBV18 and TRBJ2-7, with 7 bases fitting TRBD2. CDR3 size: 19 residues. J was trimmed by 3 bases and V by 2 bases; bases with no gene match: 19. Germline V lookup: CDR1 KGHSH, CDR2 LQKENI. In DNA form, the CDR3 reads TGTGCCAGCTCACCAGGGTTACAAGGAATCGGGAGGCCCTTCTACGAGCAGTACTTC. Its translation is CASSPGLQGIGRPFYEQYF.

This clone came up once. The rearrangement joins TRBV5-1 to TRBJ2-1, with 10 bases lining up with TRBD1. The germline V gene has CDR1 SGHRS and CDR2 YFSETQ. Trimming cost V 4 bases and J 2 bases; bases outside gene matches: 15. The CDR3 length is 19 residues. The chain's CDR3 is CASSTRSRDRGQTYNEQFF. CDR3 in DNA: TGCGCCAGCAGCACGCGGTCCCGGGACAGGGGCCAAACCTACAATGAGCAGTTCTTC.

The chain links TRBV16 to TRBJ1-2, with unresolved D. V was trimmed by 4 bases and J by 8 bases, leaving 14 bases between them. The CDR3 runs 13 residues. Germline V gene data show CDR1 as KGHSY and CDR2 as FQNENV. CDR3: CASSLHGGSGYTF. CDR3 coding DNA: TGTGCCAGCAGCCTACACGGCGGGTCCGGCTACACCTTC.

The V gene is TRBV5-4, the J gene TRBJ2-1; D unresolved. With 4 bases removed from V and 5 bases from J, the gap between germline ends came to 10 bases. Germline CDR1 reads SGHNT; CDR2 reads YYREEE (reference sequence). This CDR3 has 13 amino acids. CDR3 in amino acids: CASSRRSDNEQFF. The CDR3 DNA follows: TGTGCCAGCAGCAGACGGAGCGACAATGAGCAGTTCTTC.

The V and J genes are TRBV11-2 and TRBJ2-1, with D possibly matching TRBD2 (5 bases). The germline CDR1 and CDR2 sequences are SGHAT and FQNNGV. This CDR3 is 14 amino acids long. Trimming cost V 8 bases and J 3 bases, with 14 bases left between them. The chain's CDR3 is CASAPRTFYNEQFF. Here the CDR3 DNA reads TGTGCCAGCGCGCCCCGGACTTTCTACAATGAGCAGTTCTTC.

This chain connects TRBV5-1 to TRBJ1-4; no clear D. CDR3 length: 14 amino acids. The V end was cut by 3 bases, the J end by 0 bases, with 6 bases between. Germline-derived CDR1 and CDR2 are SGHRS and YFSETQ. The DNA of the CDR3 is TGCGCCAGCAGCTCAGATGCAACTAATGAAAAACTGTTTTTT. Translation gives CASSSDATNEKLFF.

This clone was counted between two and nine times. V gene TRBV4-1 combines with J gene TRBJ1-1, with TRBD1 as a possible D gene (6 bases). V lost 4 bases and J lost 0, with 18 bases in between. CDR1 and CDR2 (germline): MGHRA, YSYEKL. The length of the CDR3 is 17 residues. The CDR3 DNA reads TGCGCCAGCAGCCCTCTTTCAGGGGCTGCGATGAACACTGAAGCTTTCTTT. This encodes CASSPLSGAAMNTEAFF.

The chain joins TRBV5-1 to TRBJ2-7; 7 bases fit TRBD2. The junction had 10 bases not matched to a gene; V was cut back by 1 base and J by 6 bases. This CDR3 has 15 residues. CDR1 SGHRS and CDR2 YFSETQ come from the germline V gene. The CDR3 spells CASSLSPAGRVEQYF. The CDR3 bases are TGCGCCAGCAGCTTGTCACCGGCAGGGAGGGTCGAGCAGTACTTC.

The chain carries TRBV19 and TRBJ2-7, with 7 bases that match TRBD1. Per the germline V gene, CDR1 is LNHDA and CDR2 is SQIVND (reference sequence). The V segment lost 1 base and the J segment 2 bases; nucleotides outside the gene matches: 8. There are 16 residues in the CDR3. In DNA, the CDR3 is TGTGCCAGTAGTATAGCCTTGACAGGGTTGGCCTACGAGCAGTACTTC. Amino acids: CASSIALTGLAYEQYF.

The chain has TRBV5-1 and TRBJ1-6; D is undetermined. CDR3 length: 15 amino acids. Germline V gives CDR1 SGHRS, CDR2 YFSETQ. Trimming removed 4 bases at V and 7 bases at J, with 15 bases between. CDR3 residues: CASSAEGRENSPLHF. In DNA form, the CDR3 reads TGCGCCAGCAGCGCCGAGGGTCGGGAGAATTCACCCCTCCACTTT.